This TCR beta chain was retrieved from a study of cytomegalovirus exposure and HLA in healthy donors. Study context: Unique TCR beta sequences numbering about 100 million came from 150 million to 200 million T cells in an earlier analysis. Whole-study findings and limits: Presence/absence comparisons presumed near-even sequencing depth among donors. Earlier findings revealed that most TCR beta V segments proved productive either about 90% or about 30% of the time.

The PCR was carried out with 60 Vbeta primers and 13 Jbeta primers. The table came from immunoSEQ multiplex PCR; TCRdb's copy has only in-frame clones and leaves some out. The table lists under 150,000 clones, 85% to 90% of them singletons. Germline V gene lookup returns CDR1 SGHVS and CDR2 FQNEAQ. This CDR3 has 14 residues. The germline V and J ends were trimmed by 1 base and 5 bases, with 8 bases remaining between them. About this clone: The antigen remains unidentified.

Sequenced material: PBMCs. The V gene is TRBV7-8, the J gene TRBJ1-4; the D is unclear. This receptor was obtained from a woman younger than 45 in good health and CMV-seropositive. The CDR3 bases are TGTGCCAGCAGCTTAGGCAGACTCAATGAAAAACTGTTTTTT. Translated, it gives CASSLGRLNEKLFF.